This T cell receptor (beta chain) was recorded in a study of blood T cell repertoires in COVID-19. V dropped 0 bases and J dropped 8 bases, with 13 bases sitting between them. This CDR3 has 14 amino acids. Germline assignment: CDR1 SGDLS and CDR2 YYNGEE. Original methodology: Reference gene primer amplification gave nucleated cell count estimates. Sequencing was performed with immunoSEQ multiplex PCR; in TCRdb, only in-frame clones are kept and a portion is missing. That table gives V, J and clone size, and the DNA gave D and trimming. Counted here are roughly 700,000 clones, about nine tenths occurring once; the ten biggest clones make up roughly 0.25%.

This receptor was obtained from a woman aged 18-30 years with acute or convalescent COVID-19. This chain links TRBV9 with TRBJ2-3; the D gene is possibly TRBD2 (5 bases). The specimen sequenced was peripheral blood. The CDR3 DNA is TGTGCCAGCAGCGTAGGGCCCGGGGTGGGTACGCAGTATTTT. As protein: CASSVGPGVGTQYF.